This T cell receptor beta chain stems from a study of healthy donors' naive CD4 and CD8 T cells. Each TCR library used around 500 ng of total RNA and a linear amplification protocol. In TCRdb, the reads were re-called with MiXCR into one record per CDR3 protein. The sample has about 180,000 distinct CDR3 sequences; around 74% are singletons. The length of the CDR3 is 12 residues. V lost 4 bases to trimming and J lost 4 bases, with 7 bases between them. The receptor was derived from a pool of human donors in good health; the sample pools cells from several healthy donors. The chain has TRBV12-3 or TRBV12-4 and TRBJ2-5; D unclear. The sequencing input was naive CD4+ and CD8+ T cells sorted from blood, pooled from several donors. The DNA for the CDR3 is TGTGCCAGCAGTTGGAAGGGAGAGACCCAGTACTTC. Protein sequence: CASSWKGETQYF.